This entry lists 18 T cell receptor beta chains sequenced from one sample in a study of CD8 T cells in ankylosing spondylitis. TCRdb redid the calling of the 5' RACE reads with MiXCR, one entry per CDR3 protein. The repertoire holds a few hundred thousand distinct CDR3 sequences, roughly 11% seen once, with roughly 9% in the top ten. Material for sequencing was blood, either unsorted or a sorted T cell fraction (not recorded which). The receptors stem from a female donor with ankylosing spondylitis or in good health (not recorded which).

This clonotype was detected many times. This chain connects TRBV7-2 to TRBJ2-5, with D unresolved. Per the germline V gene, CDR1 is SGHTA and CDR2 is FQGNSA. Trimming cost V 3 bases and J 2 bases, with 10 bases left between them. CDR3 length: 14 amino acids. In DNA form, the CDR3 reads TGTGCCAGCAGCTTGAGCAACTGGCAAGAGACCCAGTACTTC. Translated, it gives CASSLSNWQETQYF.

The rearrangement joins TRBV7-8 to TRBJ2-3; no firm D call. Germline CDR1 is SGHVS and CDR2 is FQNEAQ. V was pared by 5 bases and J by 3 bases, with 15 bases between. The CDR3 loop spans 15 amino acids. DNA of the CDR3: TGTGCCAGCAGCCCCACCACGGAAAGGACAGATACGCAGTATTTT. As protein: CASSPTTERTDTQYF.

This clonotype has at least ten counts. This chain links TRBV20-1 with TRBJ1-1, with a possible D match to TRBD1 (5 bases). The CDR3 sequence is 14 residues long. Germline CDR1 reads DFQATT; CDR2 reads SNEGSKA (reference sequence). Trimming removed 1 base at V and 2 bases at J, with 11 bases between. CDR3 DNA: TGCAGTGCTAGAGTCGGGACGGCAAACACTGAAGCTTTCTTT. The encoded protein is CSARVGTANTEAFF.

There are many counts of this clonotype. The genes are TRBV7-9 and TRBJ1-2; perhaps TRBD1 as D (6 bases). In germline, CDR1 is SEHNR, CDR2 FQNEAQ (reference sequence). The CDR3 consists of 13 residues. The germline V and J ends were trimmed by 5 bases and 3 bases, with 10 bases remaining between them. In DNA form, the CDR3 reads TGTGCCAGCAGCCCAGGACAGTACTATGGCTACACCTTC. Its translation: CASSPGQYYGYTF.

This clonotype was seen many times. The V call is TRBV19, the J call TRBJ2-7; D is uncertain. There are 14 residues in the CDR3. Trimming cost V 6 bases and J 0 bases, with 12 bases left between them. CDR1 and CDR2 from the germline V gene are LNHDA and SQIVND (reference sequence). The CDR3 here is CASRPRRSSYEQYF. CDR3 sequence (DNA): TGTGCCAGTAGACCACGCAGGAGCTCCTACGAGCAGTACTTC.

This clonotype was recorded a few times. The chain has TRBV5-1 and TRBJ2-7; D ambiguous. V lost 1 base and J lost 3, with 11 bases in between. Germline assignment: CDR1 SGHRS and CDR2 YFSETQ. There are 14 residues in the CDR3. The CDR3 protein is CASSLSSSIYEQYF. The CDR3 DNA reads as TGCGCCAGCAGCTTGAGTAGTAGTATCTACGAGCAGTACTTC.

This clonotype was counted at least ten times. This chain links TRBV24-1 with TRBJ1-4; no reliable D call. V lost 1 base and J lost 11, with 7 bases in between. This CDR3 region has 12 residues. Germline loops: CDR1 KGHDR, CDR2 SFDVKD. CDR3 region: CATSDLNGKLFF. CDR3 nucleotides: TGTGCCACCAGTGATTTAAACGGGAAACTGTTTTTT.

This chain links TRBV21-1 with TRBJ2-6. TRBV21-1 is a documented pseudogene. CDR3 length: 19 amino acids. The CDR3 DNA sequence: TGTGCCAGCAGCACCTGCGCAGGTATCGAGAGCTCTGGGGCCAACGTCCTGACTTTC. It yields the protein CASSTCAGIESSGANVLTF.

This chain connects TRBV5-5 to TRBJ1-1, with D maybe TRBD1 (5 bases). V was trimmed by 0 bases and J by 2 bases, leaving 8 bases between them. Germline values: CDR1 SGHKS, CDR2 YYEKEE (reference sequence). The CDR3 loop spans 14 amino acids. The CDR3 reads CASSLGQHNTEAFF. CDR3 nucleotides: TGTGCCAGCAGCTTGGGACAGCACAACACTGAAGCTTTCTTT. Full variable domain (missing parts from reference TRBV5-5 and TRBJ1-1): DAGVTQSPTHLIKTRGQQVTLRCSPISGHKSVSWYQQVLGQGPQFIFQYYEKEERGRGNFPDRFSARQFPNYSSELNVNALLLGDSALYLCASSLGQHNTEAFFGQGTRLTVV.

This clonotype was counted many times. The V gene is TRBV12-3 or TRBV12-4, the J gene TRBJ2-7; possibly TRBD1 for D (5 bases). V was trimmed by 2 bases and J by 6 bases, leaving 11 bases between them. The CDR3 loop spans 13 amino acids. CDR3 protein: CASSLFRAVEQYF. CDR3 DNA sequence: TGTGCCAGCAGTTTATTCAGGGCCGTCGAGCAGTACTTC.

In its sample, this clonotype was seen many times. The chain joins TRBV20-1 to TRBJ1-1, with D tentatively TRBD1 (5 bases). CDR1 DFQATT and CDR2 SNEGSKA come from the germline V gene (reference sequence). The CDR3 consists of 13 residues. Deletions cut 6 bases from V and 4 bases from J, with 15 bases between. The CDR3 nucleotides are TGCAGTGCCCCTACGGGGGAGGGCACTGAAGCTTTCTTT. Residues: CSAPTGEGTEAFF.

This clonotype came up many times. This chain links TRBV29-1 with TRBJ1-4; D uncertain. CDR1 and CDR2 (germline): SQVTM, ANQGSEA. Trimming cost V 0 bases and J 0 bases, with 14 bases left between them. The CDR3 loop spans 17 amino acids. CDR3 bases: TGCAGCGTTGAAGAAATCGCAATTGGGACAACTAATGAAAAACTGTTTTTT. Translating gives CSVEEIAIGTTNEKLFF.

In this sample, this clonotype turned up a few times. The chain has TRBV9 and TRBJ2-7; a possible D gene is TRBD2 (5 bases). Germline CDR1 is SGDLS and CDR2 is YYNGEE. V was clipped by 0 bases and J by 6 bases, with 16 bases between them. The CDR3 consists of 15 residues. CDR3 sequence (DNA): TGTGCCAGCAGCGTAGCTACCGGAGGTCTTAGCGAGCAGTACTTC. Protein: CASSVATGGLSEQYF.

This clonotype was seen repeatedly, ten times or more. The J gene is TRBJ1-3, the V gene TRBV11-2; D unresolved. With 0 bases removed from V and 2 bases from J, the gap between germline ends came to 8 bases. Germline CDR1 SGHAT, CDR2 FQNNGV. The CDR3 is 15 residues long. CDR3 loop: CASSLEARAGNTIYF. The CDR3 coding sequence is TGTGCCAGCAGCTTAGAGGCGAGGGCTGGAAACACCATATATTTT.

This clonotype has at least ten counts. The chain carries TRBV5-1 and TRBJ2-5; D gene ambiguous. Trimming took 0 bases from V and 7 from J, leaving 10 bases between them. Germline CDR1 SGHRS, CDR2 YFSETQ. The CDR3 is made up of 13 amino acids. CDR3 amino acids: CASSLGAEGTQYF. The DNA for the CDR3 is TGCGCCAGCAGCTTGGGGGCGGAAGGGACCCAGTACTTC.

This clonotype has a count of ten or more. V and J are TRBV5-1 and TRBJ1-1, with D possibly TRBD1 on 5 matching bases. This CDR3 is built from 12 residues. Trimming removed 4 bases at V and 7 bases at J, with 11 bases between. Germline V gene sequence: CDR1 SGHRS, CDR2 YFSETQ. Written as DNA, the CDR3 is TGCGCCAGCAGCCCGCCGGGGGTTGAAGCTTTCTTT. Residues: CASSPPGVEAFF.

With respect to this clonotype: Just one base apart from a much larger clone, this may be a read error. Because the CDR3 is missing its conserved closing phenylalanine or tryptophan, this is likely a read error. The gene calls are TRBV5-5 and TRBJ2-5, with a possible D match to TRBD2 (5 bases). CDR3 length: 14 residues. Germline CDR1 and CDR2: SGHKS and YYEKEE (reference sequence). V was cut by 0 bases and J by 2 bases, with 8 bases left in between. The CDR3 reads CASSLAGLQETQYL. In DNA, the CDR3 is TGTGCCAGCAGCTTGGCCGGACTTCAAGAGACCCAGTACTTA.

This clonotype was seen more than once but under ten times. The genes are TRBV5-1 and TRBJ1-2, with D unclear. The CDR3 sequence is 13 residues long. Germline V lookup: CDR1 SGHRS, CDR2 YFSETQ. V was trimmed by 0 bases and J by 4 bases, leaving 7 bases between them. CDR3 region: CASSLVTGYGYTF. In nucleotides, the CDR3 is TGCGCCAGCAGCTTGGTTACGGGCTATGGCTACACCTTC.